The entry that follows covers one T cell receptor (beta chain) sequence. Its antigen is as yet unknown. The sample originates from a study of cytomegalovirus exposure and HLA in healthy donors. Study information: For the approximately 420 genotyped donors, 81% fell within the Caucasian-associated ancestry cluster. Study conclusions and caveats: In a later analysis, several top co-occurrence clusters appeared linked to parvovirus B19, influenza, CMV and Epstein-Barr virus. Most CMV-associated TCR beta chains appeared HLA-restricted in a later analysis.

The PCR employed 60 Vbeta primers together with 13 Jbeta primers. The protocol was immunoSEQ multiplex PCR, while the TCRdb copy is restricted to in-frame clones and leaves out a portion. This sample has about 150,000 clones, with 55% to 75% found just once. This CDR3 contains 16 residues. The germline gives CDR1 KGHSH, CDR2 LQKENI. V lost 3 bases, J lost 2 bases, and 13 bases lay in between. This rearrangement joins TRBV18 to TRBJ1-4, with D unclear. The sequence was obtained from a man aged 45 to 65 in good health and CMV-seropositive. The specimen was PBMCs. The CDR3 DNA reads TGTGCCAGCTCACCTGGACCAACTAGGACTAATGAAAAACTGTTTTTT. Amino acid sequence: CASSPGPTRTNEKLFF.